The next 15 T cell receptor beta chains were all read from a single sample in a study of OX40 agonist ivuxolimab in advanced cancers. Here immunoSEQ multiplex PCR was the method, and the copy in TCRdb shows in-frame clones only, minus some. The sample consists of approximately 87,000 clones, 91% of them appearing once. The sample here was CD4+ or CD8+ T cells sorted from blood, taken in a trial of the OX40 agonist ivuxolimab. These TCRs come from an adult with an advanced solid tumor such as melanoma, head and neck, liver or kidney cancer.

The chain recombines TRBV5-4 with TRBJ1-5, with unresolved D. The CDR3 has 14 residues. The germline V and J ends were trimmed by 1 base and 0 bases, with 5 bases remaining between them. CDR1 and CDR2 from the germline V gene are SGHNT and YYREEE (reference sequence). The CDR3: CASSLMGSNQPQHF. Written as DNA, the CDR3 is TGTGCCAGCAGCTTGATGGGTAGCAATCAGCCCCAGCATTTT.

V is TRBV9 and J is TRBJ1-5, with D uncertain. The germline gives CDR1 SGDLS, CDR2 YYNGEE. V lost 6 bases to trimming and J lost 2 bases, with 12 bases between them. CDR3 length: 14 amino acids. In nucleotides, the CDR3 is TGTGCCAGCAATCACTCATTGGGCAATCAGCCCCAGCATTTT. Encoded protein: CASNHSLGNQPQHF.

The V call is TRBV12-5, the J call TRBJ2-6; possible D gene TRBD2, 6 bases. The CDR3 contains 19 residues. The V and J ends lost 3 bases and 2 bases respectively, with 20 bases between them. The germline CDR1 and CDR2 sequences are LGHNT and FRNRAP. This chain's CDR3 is CASGLRAGRPGAGANVLTF. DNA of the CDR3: TGTGCTAGTGGTTTAAGAGCGGGCAGGCCTGGGGCTGGGGCCAACGTCCTGACTTTC.

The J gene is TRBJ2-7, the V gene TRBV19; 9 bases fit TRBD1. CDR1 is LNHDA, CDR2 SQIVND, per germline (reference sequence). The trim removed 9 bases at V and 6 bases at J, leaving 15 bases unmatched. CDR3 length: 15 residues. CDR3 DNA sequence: TGTGCCAGCCAACTTACAGGGGGCTCTTTGAGCGAGCAGTACTTC. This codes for CASQLTGGSLSEQYF.

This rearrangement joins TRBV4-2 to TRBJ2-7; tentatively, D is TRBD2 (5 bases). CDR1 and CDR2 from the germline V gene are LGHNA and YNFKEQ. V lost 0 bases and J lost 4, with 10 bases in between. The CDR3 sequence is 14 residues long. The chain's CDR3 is CASSQESSRYEQYF. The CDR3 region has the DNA TGTGCCAGCAGCCAAGAGTCTAGCAGGTACGAGCAGTACTTC.

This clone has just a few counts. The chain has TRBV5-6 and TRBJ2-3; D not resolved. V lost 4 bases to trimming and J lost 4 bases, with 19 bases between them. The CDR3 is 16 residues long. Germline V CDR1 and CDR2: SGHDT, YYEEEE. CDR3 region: CASSPEIAQSPDTQYF. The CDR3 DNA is TGTGCCAGCAGCCCCGAAATCGCACAGAGCCCAGATACGCAGTATTTT.

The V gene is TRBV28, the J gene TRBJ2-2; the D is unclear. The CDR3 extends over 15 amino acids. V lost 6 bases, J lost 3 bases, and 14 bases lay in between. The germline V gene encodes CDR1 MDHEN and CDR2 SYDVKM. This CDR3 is CASSPPRPYTGELFF. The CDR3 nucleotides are TGTGCCAGCAGCCCCCCGAGACCTTACACCGGGGAGCTGTTTTTT.

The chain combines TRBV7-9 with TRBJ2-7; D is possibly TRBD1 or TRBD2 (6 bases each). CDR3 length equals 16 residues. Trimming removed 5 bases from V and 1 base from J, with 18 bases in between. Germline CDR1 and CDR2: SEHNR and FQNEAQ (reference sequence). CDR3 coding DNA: TGTGCCAGCAGCACCACGTCGGGGGCTAGGTCCTACGAGCAGTACTTC. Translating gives CASSTTSGARSYEQYF. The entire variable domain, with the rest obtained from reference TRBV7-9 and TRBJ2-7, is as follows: DTGVSQNPRHKITKRGQNVTFRCDPISEHNRLYWYRQTLGQGPEFLTYFQNEAQLEKSRLLSDRFSAERPKGSFSTLEIQRTEQGDSAMYLCASSTTSGARSYEQYFGPGTRLTVT.

CDR3 region: CASSLEGRAWETQYF. The CDR3 nucleotides read TGCGCCAGCAGCTTGGAAGGCAGGGCGTGGGAGACCCAGTACTTC. The V gene is TRBV5-1, the J gene TRBJ2-5; D might be TRBD1 (5 bases). CDR1 is SGHRS, CDR2 YFSETQ, per germline. The CDR3 is made up of 15 amino acids. Deletions cut 0 bases from V and 5 bases from J, with 14 bases between.

This chain's CDR3 is CASGGTSGESSYEQYF. The CDR3 DNA reads TGTGCTAGTGGTGGGACTAGCGGGGAAAGCTCCTACGAGCAGTACTTC. This sequence joins TRBV12-5 and TRBJ2-7; 13 bases agree with TRBD2. Germline-derived CDR1 and CDR2 are LGHNT and FRNRAP. V dropped 5 bases and J dropped 0; count of bases not matched to a gene: 4. This CDR3 comprises 16 residues.

The CDR3: CASSLIRVGGGRQETQYF. DNA for the CDR3: TGCGCCAGCAGCTTGATAAGGGTCGGGGGTGGTCGACAAGAGACCCAGTACTTC. V and J are TRBV5-1 and TRBJ2-5; maybe TRBD2 (6 bases). The CDR3 extends over 18 amino acids. Between the trimmed V and J ends, which lost 1 base and 2 bases, there was a span of 21 bases. The germline V gene has CDR1 SGHRS and CDR2 YFSETQ.

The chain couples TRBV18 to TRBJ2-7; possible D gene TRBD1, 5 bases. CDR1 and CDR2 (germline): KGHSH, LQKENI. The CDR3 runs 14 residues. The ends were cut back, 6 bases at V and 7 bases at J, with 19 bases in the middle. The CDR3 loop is CASSPGRGLDEQYF. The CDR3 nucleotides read TGTGCCAGCTCCCCAGGTAGGGGCCTAGATGAGCAGTACTTC.

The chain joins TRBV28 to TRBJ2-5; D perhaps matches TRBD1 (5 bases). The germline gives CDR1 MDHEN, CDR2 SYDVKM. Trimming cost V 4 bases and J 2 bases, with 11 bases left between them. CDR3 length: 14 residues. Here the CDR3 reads CASSYWGRQETQYF. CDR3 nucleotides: TGTGCCAGCAGTTATTGGGGCCGACAAGAGACCCAGTACTTC. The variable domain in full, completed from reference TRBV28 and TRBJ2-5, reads DVKVTQSSRYLVKRTGEKVFLECVQDMDHENMFWYRQDPGLGLRLIYFSYDVKMKEKGDIPEGYSVSREKKERFSLILESASTNQTSMYLCASSYWGRQETQYFGPGTRLLVL.

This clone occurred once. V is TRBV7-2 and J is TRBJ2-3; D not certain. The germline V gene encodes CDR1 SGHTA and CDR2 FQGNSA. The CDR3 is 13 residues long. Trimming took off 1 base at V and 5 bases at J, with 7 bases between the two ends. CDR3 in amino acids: CASSLVGRDTQYF. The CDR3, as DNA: TGTGCCAGCAGCTTAGTCGGCCGAGATACGCAGTATTTT. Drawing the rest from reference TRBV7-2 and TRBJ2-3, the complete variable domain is GAGVSQSPSNKVTEKGKDVELRCDPISGHTALYWYRQSLGQGLEFLIYFQGNSAPDKSGLPSDRFSAERTGGSVSTLTIQRTQQEDSAVYLCASSLVGRDTQYFGPGTRLTVL.

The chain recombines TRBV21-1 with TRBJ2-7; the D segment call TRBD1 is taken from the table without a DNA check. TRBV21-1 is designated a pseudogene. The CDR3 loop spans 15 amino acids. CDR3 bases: TGTGCCAGCAGCCGACGCCGGGACAGGGACTACGAGCAGTACTTC. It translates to CASSRRRDRDYEQYF.